Sequencing of this TCR beta chain was carried out in a study of Tregs in tolerant kidney transplant recipients. Overall study results and limits: Biological reproducibility was not directly addressed in this study.

The repertoire was sequenced with immunoSEQ multiplex PCR; TCRdb's copy has only in-frame clones and lacks some. The repertoire includes roughly 80,000 clones, around 90% of them detected once, and roughly 1.5% sits in the top ten. On this clone: Its cognate antigen is unknown.

This CDR3 is 14 amino acids long. Per the germline V gene, CDR1 is LNHDA and CDR2 is SQIVND (reference sequence). The nonmyeloablative bone marrow transplants came from related graft donors, with transient mixed chimerism. The clonotype comes from a human patient who received a combined kidney and bone marrow transplant. Some T cells may trace back to the graft donor. The chain links TRBV19 to TRBJ2-5, with 9 bases identical to TRBD1. The J call may not be correct, given that the DNA end is closer to TRBJ2-7. Sequencing was performed on CD4+ T cells from blood (PBMCs), taken 24 months after the transplant. The CDR3 nucleotides read TGTGCCAGTAGTCGGGACAGGGCCTCCTACGAGCAGTACTTC. It translates to CASSRDRASYEQYF.